This T cell receptor beta chain derives from a study of blood T cells in healthy people across ages. Then a second PCR, running about 6 to 11 cycles, was carried out with a sample-barcoded 5' primer and a J-beta primer mix. Via MiXCR, TCRdb re-called the 5' RACE reads, giving one row per CDR3 protein. The repertoire holds 700,000 or so distinct CDR3 sequences, about a fifth seen once, with about 22% in the top ten. Germline CDR1 is LNHDA and CDR2 is SQIVND (reference sequence). Trimming at V came to 3 bases and at J to 5 bases, leaving 5 bases not matched to a gene. The CDR3 contains 14 residues. This clonotype appeared a few times.

The V call is TRBV19, the J call TRBJ2-5; 8 bases are shared with TRBD2. Source material: blood. This receptor was taken from a man in his 70s in good health. The CDR3 reads CASSIGGASETQYF. The CDR3 coding sequence is TGTGCCAGTAGTATCGGGGGGGCCAGTGAGACCCAGTACTTC. The entire variable domain, with the rest obtained from reference TRBV19 and TRBJ2-5, is as follows: DGGITQSPKYLFRKEGQNVTLSCEQNLNHDAMYWYRQDPGQGLRLIYYSQIVNDFQKGDIAEGYSVSREKKESFPLTVTSAQKNPTAFYLCASSIGGASETQYFGPGTRLLVL.